This T cell receptor (beta chain) was captured in a study of T-cell reconstitution after alpha-beta-depleted transplantation in children (dated by TCRdb to about 2016). General notes on the study: The study quantitatively tracked T-cell immune reconstitution after TCRalphabeta/CD19-depleted allogeneic hematopoietic cell transplantation in children using TCR repertoire profiling.

General findings and caveats noted by the study authors: The high TCRbeta diversity at day 60 in some patients was ascribed to recipient T cells and intrathymic progenitors that had survived conditioning. The apparently early recovery of alphabetaT-cell counts about two months after transplant reportedly depended on only several hundred rapidly expanded clones that came from non-depleted graft cells. Hyperexpanded clone frequencies declined over subsequent months; after one year, T-cell counts and TCRbeta diversity were mostly attributed to newly produced T cells.

The treatment or condition label, read with the paper, signifies: allogeneic hematopoietic cell transplantation with graft depleted of TCRalphabeta T cells and CD19 B cells. TCRalphabeta/CD19-depleted allogeneic hematopoietic cell grafts were given to the transplant recipients, all of whom were children. In this sample, this clonotype turned up a few times. Its antigen specificity is not known. No base quality values were provided; no much bigger clone lies one nucleotide off. The receptor library was made with PCR. Sequencing was carried out with an Illumina HiSeq 2500. To normalize quantification of the TCRbeta repertoire, the TCR libraries were built with molecular barcoding that relied on unique molecular identifiers. TCRdb trimmed the raw reads at Q25, called clones with MiXCR and kept productive beta chains. Each CDR3 protein appears once, grouped with its most common genes and DNA. This sample has roughly 670,000 distinct CDR3 sequences in its table, and over 10% of those were observed once. Approximately 0.8% of the sample belongs to the ten largest clones.

Including the terminal cysteine and phenylalanine, the CDR3 comprises 12 residues. Kept here is only the CDR3 DNA, which spans 36 bases and is read in frame from base 1. CDR1 and CDR2, per the germline V gene, are MGHRA and YSYEKL. A distance of 9 bases separates the germline ends of V and J, which lose 5 bases and 7 bases respectively. This receptor was obtained from a girl between 2 and 10 years old with congenital amegakaryocytic thrombocytopenia, due to receive a stem cell transplant. Sequencing was performed on PBMCs, taken before TCRalphabeta/CD19-depleted stem cell transplant. The chain employs TRBV4-1 and TRBJ2-1, with no confident D gene call. The DNA sequence is given as TGCGCCAGCAGCAACCCTAAGAATGAGCAGTTCTTC. This encodes CASSNPKNEQFF.